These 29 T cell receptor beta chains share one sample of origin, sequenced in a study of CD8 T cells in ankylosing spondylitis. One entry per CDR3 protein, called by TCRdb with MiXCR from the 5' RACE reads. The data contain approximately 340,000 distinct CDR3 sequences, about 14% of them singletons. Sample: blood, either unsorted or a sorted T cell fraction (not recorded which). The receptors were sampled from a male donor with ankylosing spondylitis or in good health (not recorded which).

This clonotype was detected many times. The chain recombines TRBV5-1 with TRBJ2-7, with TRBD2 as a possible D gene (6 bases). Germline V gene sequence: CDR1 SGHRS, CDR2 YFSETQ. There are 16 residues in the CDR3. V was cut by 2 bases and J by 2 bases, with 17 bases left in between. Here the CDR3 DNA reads TGCGCCAGCAGCTTTGATCCGGGACTCCTTACCTACGAGCAGTACTTC. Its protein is CASSFDPGLLTYEQYF.

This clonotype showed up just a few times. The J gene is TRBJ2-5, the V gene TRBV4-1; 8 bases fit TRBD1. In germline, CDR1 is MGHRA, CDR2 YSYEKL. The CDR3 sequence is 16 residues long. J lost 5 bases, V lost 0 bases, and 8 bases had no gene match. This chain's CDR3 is CASSQDLQGARETQYF. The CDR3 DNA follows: TGCGCCAGCAGCCAAGATCTCCAGGGGGCTCGGGAGACCCAGTACTTC.

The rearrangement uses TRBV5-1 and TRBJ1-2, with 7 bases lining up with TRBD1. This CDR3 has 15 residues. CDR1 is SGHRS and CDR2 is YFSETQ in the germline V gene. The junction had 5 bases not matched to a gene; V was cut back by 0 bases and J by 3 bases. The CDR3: CASSLVEGADYGYTF. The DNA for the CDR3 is TGCGCCAGCAGCTTGGTGGAGGGGGCGGACTATGGCTACACCTTC.

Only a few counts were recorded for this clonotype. The CDR3 region is CASSSSETEAFF. The CDR3 bases are TGTGCCAGCAGTAGCTCGGAAACTGAAGCTTTCTTT. The chain is built from TRBV6-6 and TRBJ1-1; no firm D call. The germline V and J ends were trimmed by 5 bases and 5 bases, with 9 bases remaining between them. The CDR3 length is 12 residues. CDR1 MNHNY and CDR2 SVGAGI come from the germline V gene (reference sequence).

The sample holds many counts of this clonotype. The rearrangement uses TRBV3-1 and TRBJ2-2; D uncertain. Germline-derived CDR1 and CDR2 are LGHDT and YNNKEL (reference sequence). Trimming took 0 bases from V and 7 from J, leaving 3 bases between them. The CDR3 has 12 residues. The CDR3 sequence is CASSQDSGELFF. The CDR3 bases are TGTGCCAGCAGCCAAGATAGCGGGGAGCTGTTTTTT.

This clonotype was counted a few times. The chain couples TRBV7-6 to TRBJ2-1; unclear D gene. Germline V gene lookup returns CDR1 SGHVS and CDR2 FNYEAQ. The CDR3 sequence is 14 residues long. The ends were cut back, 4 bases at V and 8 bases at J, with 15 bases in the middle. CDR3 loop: CASSSRPGGDEQFF. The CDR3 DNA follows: TGTGCCAGCAGCTCGAGGCCGGGTGGAGATGAGCAGTTCTTC.

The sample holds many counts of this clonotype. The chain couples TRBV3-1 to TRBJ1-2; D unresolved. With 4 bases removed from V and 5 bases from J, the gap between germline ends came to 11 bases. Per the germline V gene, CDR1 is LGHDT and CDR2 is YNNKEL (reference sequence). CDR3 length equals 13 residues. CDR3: CASSPGWGYGYTF. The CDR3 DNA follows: TGTGCCAGCAGCCCTGGGTGGGGATATGGCTACACCTTC. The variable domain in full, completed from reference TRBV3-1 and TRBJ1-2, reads DTAVSQTPKYLVTQMGNDKSIKCEQNLGHDTMYWYKQDSKKFLKIMFSYNNKELIINETVPNRFSPKSPDKAHLNLHINSLELGDSAVYFCASSPGWGYGYTFGSGTRLTVV.

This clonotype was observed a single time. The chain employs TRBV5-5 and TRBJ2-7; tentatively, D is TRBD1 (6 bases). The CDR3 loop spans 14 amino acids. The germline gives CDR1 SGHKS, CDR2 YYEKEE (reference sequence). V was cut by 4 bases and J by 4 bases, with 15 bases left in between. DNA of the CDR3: TGTGCCAGCAGCAGGGCAGGGGATTCGTACGAGCAGTACTTC. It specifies CASSRAGDSYEQYF.

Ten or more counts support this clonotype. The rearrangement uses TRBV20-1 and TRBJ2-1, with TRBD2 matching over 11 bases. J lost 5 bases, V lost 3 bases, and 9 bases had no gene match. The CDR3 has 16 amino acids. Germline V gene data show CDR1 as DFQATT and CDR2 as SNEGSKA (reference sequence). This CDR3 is CSARDSSGGSHNEQFF. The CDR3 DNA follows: TGCAGTGCTAGGGACTCTAGCGGGGGGTCCCACAATGAGCAGTTCTTC.

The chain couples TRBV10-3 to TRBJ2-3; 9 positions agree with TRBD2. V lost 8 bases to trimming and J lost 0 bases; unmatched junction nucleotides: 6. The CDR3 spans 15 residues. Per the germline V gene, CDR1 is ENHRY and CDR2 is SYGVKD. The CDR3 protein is CAIGLAGRSTDTQYF. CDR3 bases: TGTGCCATCGGCCTAGCGGGACGGAGCACAGATACGCAGTATTTT.

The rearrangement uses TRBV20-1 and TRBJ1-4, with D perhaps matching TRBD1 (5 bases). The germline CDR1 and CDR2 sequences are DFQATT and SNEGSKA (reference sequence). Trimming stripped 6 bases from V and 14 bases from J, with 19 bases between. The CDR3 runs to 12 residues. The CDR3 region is CSAWDHQLSLFF. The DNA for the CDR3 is TGCAGTGCATGGGACCACCAGTTATCCCTGTTTTTT.

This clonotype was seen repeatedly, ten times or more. This CDR3 reads CSLEQGAGGYTF. Here the CDR3 DNA reads TGCAGCCTAGAACAGGGGGCTGGTGGCTACACCTTC. J is TRBJ1-2 and V is TRBV29-1; 9 bases agree with TRBD1. There are 12 residues in the CDR3. Germline V gene data show CDR1 as SQVTM and CDR2 as ANQGSEA. J lost 7 bases, V lost 8 bases, and 8 bases had no gene match.

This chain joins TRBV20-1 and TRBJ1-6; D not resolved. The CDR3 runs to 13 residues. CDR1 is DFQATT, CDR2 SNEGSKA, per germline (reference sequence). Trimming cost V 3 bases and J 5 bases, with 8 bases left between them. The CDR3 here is CSARFADNSPLHF. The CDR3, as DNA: TGCAGTGCTAGGTTCGCCGATAATTCACCCCTCCACTTT.

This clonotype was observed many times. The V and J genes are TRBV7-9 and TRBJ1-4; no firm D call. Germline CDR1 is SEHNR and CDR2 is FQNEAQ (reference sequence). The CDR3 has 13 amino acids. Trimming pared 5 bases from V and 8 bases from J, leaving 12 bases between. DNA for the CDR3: TGTGCCAGCAGCCCCGACATCCGGGAAAAACTGTTTTTT. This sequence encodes CASSPDIREKLFF.

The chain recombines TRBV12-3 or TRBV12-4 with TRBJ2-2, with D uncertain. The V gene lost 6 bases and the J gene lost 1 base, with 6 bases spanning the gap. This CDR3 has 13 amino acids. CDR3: CASSRVNTGELFF. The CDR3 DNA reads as TGTGCCAGCAGCCGAGTGAACACCGGGGAGCTGTTTTTT.

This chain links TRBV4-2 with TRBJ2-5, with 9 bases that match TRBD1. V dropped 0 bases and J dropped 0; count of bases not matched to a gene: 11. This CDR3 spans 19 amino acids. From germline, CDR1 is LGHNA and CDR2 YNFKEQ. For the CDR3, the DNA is TGTGCCAGCAGCCAAGAGGGAAGGGCAGGGACAGGGTACCAAGAGACCCAGTACTTC. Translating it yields CASSQEGRAGTGYQETQYF.

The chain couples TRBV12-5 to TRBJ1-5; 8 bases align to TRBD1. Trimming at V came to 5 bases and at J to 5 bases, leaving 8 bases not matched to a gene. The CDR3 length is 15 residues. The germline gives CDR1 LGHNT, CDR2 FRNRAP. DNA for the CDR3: TGTGCTAGTGGTCCGGACAGGGCTCTGTATCAGCCCCAGCATTTT. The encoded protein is CASGPDRALYQPQHF.

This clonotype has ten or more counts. CDR3 region: CASSISPTGPYGYTF. The CDR3 DNA is TGCGCCAGCAGCATCTCGCCGACAGGTCCCTATGGCTACACCTTC. V and J are TRBV5-1 and TRBJ1-2, with a weak D call TRBD1 (6 bases). Deletions cut 4 bases from V and 4 bases from J, with 17 bases between. Germline V lookup: CDR1 SGHRS, CDR2 YFSETQ. The CDR3 spans 15 residues.

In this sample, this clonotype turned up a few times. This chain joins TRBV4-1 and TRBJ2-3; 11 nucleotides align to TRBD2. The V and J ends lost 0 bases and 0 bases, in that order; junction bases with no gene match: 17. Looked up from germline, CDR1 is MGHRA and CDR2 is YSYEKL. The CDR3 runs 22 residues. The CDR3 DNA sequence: TGCGCCAGCAGCCAAGAATCCCGAAGGTCTAGCGGGAGGCAGATTAGCACAGATACGCAGTATTTT. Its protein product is CASSQESRRSSGRQISTDTQYF.

The CDR3 DNA sequence: TGTGCCAGCAGCCGCGAGGCGACCGGGGAGCTGTTTTTT. Its protein is CASSREATGELFF. The chain employs TRBV7-7 and TRBJ2-2; no reliable D call. In germline, CDR1 is SSHAT, CDR2 FNYEAQ (reference sequence). Between the trimmed V and J ends, which lost 5 bases and 5 bases, there was a span of 9 bases. The CDR3 contains 13 residues.

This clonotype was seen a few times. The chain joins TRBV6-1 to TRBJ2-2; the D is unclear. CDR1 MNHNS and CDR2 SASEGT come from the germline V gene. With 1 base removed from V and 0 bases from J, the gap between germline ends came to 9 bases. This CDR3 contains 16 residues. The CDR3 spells CASSEGRRTNTGELFF. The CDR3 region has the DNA TGTGCCAGCAGTGAAGGTAGGAGAACGAACACCGGGGAGCTGTTTTTT.

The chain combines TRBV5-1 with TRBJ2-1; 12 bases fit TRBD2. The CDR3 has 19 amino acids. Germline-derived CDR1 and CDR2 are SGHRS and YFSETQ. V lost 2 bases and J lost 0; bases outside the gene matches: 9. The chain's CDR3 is CASSFSLAGGPDSYNEQFF. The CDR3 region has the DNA TGCGCCAGCAGCTTTTCACTAGCGGGAGGCCCCGACTCCTACAATGAGCAGTTCTTC.

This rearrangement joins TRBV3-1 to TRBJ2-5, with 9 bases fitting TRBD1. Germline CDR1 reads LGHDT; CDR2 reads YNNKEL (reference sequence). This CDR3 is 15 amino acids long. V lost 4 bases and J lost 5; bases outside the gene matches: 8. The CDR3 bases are TGTGCCAGCAGCCCGGGGACAGGGATTTGGGAGACCCAGTACTTC. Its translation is CASSPGTGIWETQYF.

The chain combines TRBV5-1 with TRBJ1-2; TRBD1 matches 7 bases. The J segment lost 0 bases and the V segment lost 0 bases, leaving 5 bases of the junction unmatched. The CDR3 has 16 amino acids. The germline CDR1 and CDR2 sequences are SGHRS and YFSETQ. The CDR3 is CASSLDQGGPNYGYTF. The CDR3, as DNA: TGCGCCAGCAGCTTGGACCAGGGGGGCCCTAACTATGGCTACACCTTC.

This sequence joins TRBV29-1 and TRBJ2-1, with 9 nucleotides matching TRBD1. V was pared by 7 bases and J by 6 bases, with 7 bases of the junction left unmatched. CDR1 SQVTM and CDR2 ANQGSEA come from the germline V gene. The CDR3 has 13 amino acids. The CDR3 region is CSADRGGSNEQFF. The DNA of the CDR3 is TGCAGCGCCGACAGGGGGGGGAGCAATGAGCAGTTCTTC.

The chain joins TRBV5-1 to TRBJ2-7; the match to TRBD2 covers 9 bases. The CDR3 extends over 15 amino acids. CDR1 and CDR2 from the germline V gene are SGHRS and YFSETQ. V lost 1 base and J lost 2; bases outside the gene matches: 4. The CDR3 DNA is TGCGCCAGCAGCTTGAGTCTAGCGGGGACCTACGAGCAGTACTTC. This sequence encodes CASSLSLAGTYEQYF.

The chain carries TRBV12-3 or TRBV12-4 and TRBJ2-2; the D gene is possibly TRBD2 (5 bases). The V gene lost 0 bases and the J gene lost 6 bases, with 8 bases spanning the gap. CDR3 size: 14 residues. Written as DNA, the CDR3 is TGTGCCAGCAGTTTAGCGGGAGCGGCCGGGGAGCTGTTTTTT. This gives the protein CASSLAGAAGELFF.

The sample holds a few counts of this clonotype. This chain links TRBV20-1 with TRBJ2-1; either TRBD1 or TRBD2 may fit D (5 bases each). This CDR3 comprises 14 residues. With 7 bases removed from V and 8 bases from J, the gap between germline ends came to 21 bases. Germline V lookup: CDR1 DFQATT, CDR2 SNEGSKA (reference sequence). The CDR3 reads CSGEGRTLGDEQFF. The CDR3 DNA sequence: TGCAGTGGCGAGGGACGTACACTAGGCGATGAGCAGTTCTTC.

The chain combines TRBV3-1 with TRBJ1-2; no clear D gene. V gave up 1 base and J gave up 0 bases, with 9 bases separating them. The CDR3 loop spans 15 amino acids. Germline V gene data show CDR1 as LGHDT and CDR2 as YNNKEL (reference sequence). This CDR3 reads CASSQVDGSNYGYTF. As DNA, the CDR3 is TGTGCCAGCAGCCAAGTCGACGGATCTAACTATGGCTACACCTTC.